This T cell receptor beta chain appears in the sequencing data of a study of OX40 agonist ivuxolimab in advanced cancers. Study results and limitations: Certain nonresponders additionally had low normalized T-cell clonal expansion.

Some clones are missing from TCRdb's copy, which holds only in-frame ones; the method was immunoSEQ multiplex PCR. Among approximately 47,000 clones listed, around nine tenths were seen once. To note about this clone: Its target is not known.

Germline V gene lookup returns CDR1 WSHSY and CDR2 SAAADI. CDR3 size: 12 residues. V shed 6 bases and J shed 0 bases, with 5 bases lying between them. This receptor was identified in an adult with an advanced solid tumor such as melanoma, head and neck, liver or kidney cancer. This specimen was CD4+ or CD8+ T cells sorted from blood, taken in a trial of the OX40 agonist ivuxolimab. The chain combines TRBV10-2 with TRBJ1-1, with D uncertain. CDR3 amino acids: CASRKVNTEAFF. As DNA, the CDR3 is TGCGCCAGCAGGAAGGTGAACACTGAAGCTTTCTTT.